The 13 T cell receptor beta chains below were found in one sample sequenced in a study of cytomegalovirus exposure and HLA in healthy donors. PCR was performed using 60 Vbeta and 13 Jbeta primers. Assay: immunoSEQ multiplex PCR; the TCRdb copy retains only in-frame clones and omits some. The sample holds 150,000 or so clones; almost 85% are singletons and the top ten take roughly 3.2%. The sample consisted of PBMCs. All receptors come from a young man in good health and CMV-seropositive.

The chain links TRBV4-2 to TRBJ2-1; D might be TRBD1 (5 bases). Germline assignment: CDR1 LGHNA and CDR2 YNFKEQ. The V end lost 0 bases, the J end lost 7 bases, and 7 bases lay between the germline ends. The CDR3 contains 13 residues. CDR3 bases: TGTGCCAGCAGCCAAGACAGGGAAAATGAGCAGTTCTTC. This sequence encodes CASSQDRENEQFF.

In the case of this clone: This specimen includes other DNA sequences encoding the same CDR3. The V and J genes are TRBV11-2 and TRBJ1-4; maybe TRBD1 (6 bases). This CDR3 has 14 residues. CDR1 is SGHAT, CDR2 FQNNGV, per germline. With 1 base removed from V and 8 bases from J, the gap between germline ends came to 11 bases. The chain's CDR3 is CASSLGGGREKLFF. CDR3 DNA: TGTGCCAGCAGCTTAGGAGGGGGACGGGAAAAACTGTTTTTT. The full variable domain, with the rest looked up from reference TRBV11-2 and TRBJ1-4, is EAGVAQSPRYKIIEKRQSVAFWCNPISGHATLYWYQQILGQGPKLLIQFQNNGVVDDSQLPKDRFSAERLKGVDSTLKIQPAKLEDSAVYLCASSLGGGREKLFFGSGTQLSVL.

The chain combines TRBV28 with TRBJ1-1; 9 bases align to TRBD1. Unmatched junction bases numbered 4, after V lost 6 bases and J lost 5 bases. CDR3 size: 13 residues. Germline CDR1 is MDHEN and CDR2 is SYDVKM. CDR3: CASRGQGITEAFF. CDR3 bases: TGTGCCAGCAGGGGACAGGGTATTACTGAAGCTTTCTTT.

This rearrangement joins TRBV4-1 to TRBJ2-1; 8 bases are shared with TRBD2. The V and J ends lost 3 bases and 3 bases, in that order; junction bases with no gene match: 13. The germline V gene has CDR1 MGHRA and CDR2 YSYEKL. CDR3 size: 18 residues. In nucleotides, the CDR3 is TGCGCCAGCAGCCAGATGCCGCGACTAGCGAGGATCTACAATGAGCAGTTCTTC. It encodes CASSQMPRLARIYNEQFF.

This rearrangement joins TRBV29-1 to TRBJ2-3; tentative D call: TRBD1 (6 bases). The CDR3 has 11 amino acids. V was shortened by 8 bases and J by 7 bases, with 13 bases between the two germline ends. Germline values: CDR1 SQVTM, CDR2 ANQGSEA. As DNA, the CDR3 is TGCAGCTCACTACAGGGAAATACGCAGTATTTT. Its protein is CSSLQGNTQYF.

This chain joins TRBV10-3 and TRBJ2-7; weak D call: TRBD1 (6 bases). This CDR3 has 16 residues. Per germline, CDR1 ENHRY and CDR2 SYGVKD. Trimming removed 0 bases at V and 0 bases at J, with 12 bases between. The CDR3 bases are TGTGCCATCAGTGAGTCCTGGGGACACCTCTCCTACGAGCAGTACTTC. It translates to CAISESWGHLSYEQYF.

The V call is TRBV6-5, the J call TRBJ2-7; 7 bases map to TRBD1. The germline CDR1 and CDR2 sequences are MNHEY and SVGAGI. The CDR3 has 14 amino acids. The V segment lost 2 bases and the J segment 2 bases; nucleotides outside the gene matches: 3. CDR3 bases: TGTGCCAGCAGTTACACGGGACAGCCCTACGAGCAGTACTTC. Its protein product is CASSYTGQPYEQYF.

Of note for this clone: The sample has other DNA sequences that encode this CDR3 too. The CDR3 coding sequence is TGTGCCAGCAGTTTATGGGGGGCAGATGGAAACACCATATATTTT. Translating gives CASSLWGADGNTIYF. This chain uses TRBV28 with TRBJ1-3, with D perhaps matching TRBD1 (6 bases). CDR3 length: 15 amino acids. V lost 0 bases and J 3 bases, leaving 9 bases between the germline ends. Germline lookup yields CDR1 MDHEN and CDR2 SYDVKM.

V is TRBV19 and J is TRBJ1-1; D call uncertain. V lost 5 bases and J lost 1, with 8 bases in between. The germline gives CDR1 LNHDA, CDR2 SQIVND (reference sequence). The CDR3 totals 13 residues. The DNA of the CDR3 is TGTGCCAGTAGTTATGACAAGAACACTGAAGCTTTCTTT. Protein product: CASSYDKNTEAFF. Full variable domain (outside the CDR3, taken from reference TRBV19 and TRBJ1-1): DGGITQSPKYLFRKEGQNVTLSCEQNLNHDAMYWYRQDPGQGLRLIYYSQIVNDFQKGDIAEGYSVSREKKESFPLTVTSAQKNPTAFYLCASSYDKNTEAFFGQGTRLTVV.

V and J are TRBV28 and TRBJ1-2; 10 nucleotides agree with TRBD1. The CDR3 has 16 residues. CDR1 is MDHEN, CDR2 SYDVKM, per germline. V lost 8 bases, J lost 4 bases, and 13 bases stayed unmatched. The CDR3 region has the DNA TGTGCCAGCTATGGGGGACAGGGGTCTAGAGGCTATGGCTACACCTTC. Translating gives CASYGGQGSRGYGYTF.

Only a few counts were recorded for this clone. This chain links TRBV5-4 with TRBJ1-5, with D tentatively TRBD1 (6 bases). V was pared by 1 base and J by 1 base, with 6 bases between. Germline CDR1 reads SGHNT; CDR2 reads YYREEE (reference sequence). The CDR3 totals 14 residues. Here the CDR3 reads CASSLRGSNQPQHF. In DNA, the CDR3 is TGTGCCAGCAGCTTGAGGGGGAGCAATCAGCCCCAGCATTTT.

The chain employs TRBV27 and TRBJ2-7; tentative D call: TRBD2 (6 bases). CDR3 length: 14 residues. CDR1 and CDR2 from the germline V gene are MNHEY and SMNVEV (reference sequence). The V end was cut by 2 bases, the J end by 4 bases, with 12 bases between. CDR3 region: CASSLRDSQYEQYF. DNA for the CDR3: TGTGCCAGCAGTTTAAGGGACTCTCAGTACGAGCAGTACTTC.

V gene TRBV7-2 combines with J gene TRBJ1-2, with D possibly being TRBD1 (5 bases). The CDR3 is 16 residues long. Trimming stripped 0 bases from V and 6 bases from J, with 17 bases between. Germline values: CDR1 SGHTA, CDR2 FQGNSA. The CDR3 protein is CASSLAAGSKGHGYTF. For the CDR3, the DNA is TGTGCCAGCAGCTTAGCAGCCGGGTCCAAGGGGCATGGCTACACCTTC.